Listed below are T cell receptor beta chains from one sample, sequenced in a study of blood T cells in healthy people across ages. TCRdb fed the 5' RACE reads into MiXCR, producing one record per CDR3 protein. Here the sample spans approximately 790,000 distinct CDR3 sequences, approximately 67% being singletons. The sample was blood. The receptors come from a man aged 25 to 40 in good health. CDR3s include the opening cysteine and the closing phenylalanine or tryptophan. Fields, in order: clone size, J gene, D gene, V gene, CDR3 protein, CDR3 DNA. D genes are given only for firm matches. Clone size is not always given. Where it is, it says once, few, many or a class for expanded clones.

clone size: .
J gene: TRBJ2-7
D gene: TRBD2
V gene: TRBV4-1
CDR3 protein: CASSQSSGRSYEQYF
CDR3 DNA: TGCGCCAGCAGCCAATCTAGCGGAAGAAGCTACGAGCAGTACTTC

clone size: .
J gene: TRBJ2-7
D gene: .
V gene: TRBV20-1
CDR3 protein: CSASGSYEQYF
CDR3 DNA: TGCAGTGCTAGTGGCAGTTACGAGCAGTACTTC

clone size: .
J gene: TRBJ2-7
D gene: .
V gene: TRBV29-1
CDR3 protein: CSVEGGAAGSYEQYF
CDR3 DNA: TGCAGCGTTGAAGGGGGAGCGGCAGGGTCCTACGAGCAGTACTTC

clone size: .
J gene: TRBJ2-2
D gene: .
V gene: TRBV28
CDR3 protein: CASRPGQTGELFF
CDR3 DNA: TGTGCCAGCAGACCTGGACAGACCGGGGAGCTGTTTTTT

clone size: few
J gene: TRBJ2-1
D gene: .
V gene: TRBV20-1
CDR3 protein: CSASFTRRVSNEQFF
CDR3 DNA: TGCAGTGCTAGTTTCACGCGGAGGGTAAGCAATGAGCAGTTCTTC

clone size: many
J gene: TRBJ2-4
D gene: .
V gene: TRBV4-2
CDR3 protein: CASSQVPGLQNIQYF
CDR3 DNA: TGTGCCAGCAGCCAAGTACCGGGACTTCAAAACATTCAGTACTTC

clone size: few
J gene: TRBJ1-2
D gene: .
V gene: TRBV15
CDR3 protein: CATSRDLTVGGYTF
CDR3 DNA: TGTGCCACCAGCAGAGATCTAACCGTAGGGGGCTACACCTTC

clone size: .
J gene: TRBJ2-1
D gene: .
V gene: TRBV2
CDR3 protein: CASWDEQFF
CDR3 DNA: TGTGCCAGTTGGGATGAGCAGTTCTTC

clone size: few
J gene: TRBJ2-3
D gene: TRBD1
V gene: TRBV10-3
CDR3 protein: CAISDRGQVSTDTQYF
CDR3 DNA: TGTGCCATCAGTGACAGGGGGCAAGTTAGCACAGATACGCAGTATTTT

clone size: .
J gene: TRBJ1-2
D gene: TRBD1
V gene: TRBV2
CDR3 protein: CASRADRGNYGYTF
CDR3 DNA: TGTGCCAGCAGAGCCGACAGGGGTAACTATGGCTACACCTTC

clone size: few
J gene: TRBJ1-2
D gene: TRBD1
V gene: TRBV5-1
CDR3 protein: CASSLEGQLGQGYTF
CDR3 DNA: TGCGCCAGCAGCTTGGAGGGACAGCTAGGGCAGGGCTACACCTTC

clone size: .
J gene: TRBJ1-6
D gene: .
V gene: TRBV20-1
CDR3 protein: CSARDSDYNSPLHF
CDR3 DNA: TGCAGTGCCCGTGACAGTGACTATAATTCACCCCTCCACTTT

clone size: few
J gene: TRBJ2-1
D gene: .
V gene: TRBV6-2/TRBV6-3
CDR3 protein: CASSYTLAVYNEQFF
CDR3 DNA: TGTGCCAGCAGTTACACATTGGCGGTATACAATGAGCAGTTCTTC

clone size: .
J gene: TRBJ1-5
D gene: TRBD1
V gene: TRBV27
CDR3 protein: CASSRIGTGMNQPQHF
CDR3 DNA: TGTGCCAGCAGTCGTATCGGGACAGGGATGAATCAGCCCCAGCATTTT

clone size: .
J gene: TRBJ2-2
D gene: .
V gene: TRBV6-5
CDR3 protein: CASSYAAGELFF
CDR3 DNA: TGTGCCAGCAGTTACGCGGCCGGGGAGCTGTTTTTT

clone size: .
J gene: TRBJ2-7
D gene: TRBD2
V gene: TRBV7-6
CDR3 protein: CASSKARVSGDTYEQYF
CDR3 DNA: TGTGCCAGCAGCAAGGCGAGGGTAAGCGGGGATACCTACGAGCAGTACTTC

clone size: .
J gene: TRBJ1-2
D gene: .
V gene: TRBV5-1
CDR3 protein: CASSSGGRYYGYTF
CDR3 DNA: TGCGCCAGCAGCTCCGGGGGCAGATACTATGGCTACACCTTC

clone size: .
J gene: TRBJ1-2
D gene: .
V gene: TRBV10-3
CDR3 protein: CAISVAGETNYGYTF
CDR3 DNA: TGTGCCATCAGTGTAGCAGGGGAGACTAACTATGGCTACACCTTC

clone size: .
J gene: TRBJ2-1
D gene: TRBD1
V gene: TRBV14
CDR3 protein: CASSRQGVKNEQFF
CDR3 DNA: TGTGCCAGCAGCCGCCAGGGGGTGAAGAATGAGCAGTTCTTC

clone size: .
J gene: TRBJ2-7
D gene: .
V gene: TRBV6-2/TRBV6-3
CDR3 protein: CASSYNRNEQYF
CDR3 DNA: TGTGCCAGCAGTTACAACCGCAACGAGCAGTACTTC

clone size: few
J gene: TRBJ2-7
D gene: .
V gene: TRBV20-1
CDR3 protein: CSAEDNGGPSYEQYF
CDR3 DNA: TGCAGTGCGGAGGATAACGGGGGGCCATCCTACGAGCAGTACTTC

clone size: .
J gene: TRBJ1-6
D gene: .
V gene: TRBV9
CDR3 protein: CASSPEGGHNSPLHF
CDR3 DNA: TGTGCCAGCAGCCCAGAGGGGGGTCATAATTCACCCCTCCACTTT

clone size: .
J gene: TRBJ2-3
D gene: .
V gene: TRBV20-1
CDR3 protein: CSASGSRRPDTQYF
CDR3 DNA: TGCAGTGCTAGCGGATCGAGGCGCCCAGATACGCAGTATTTT

clone size: .
J gene: TRBJ2-3
D gene: TRBD2
V gene: TRBV12-3/TRBV12-4
CDR3 protein: CASNLAGGNTDTQYF
CDR3 DNA: TGTGCCAGCAACCTAGCGGGGGGTAACACAGATACGCAGTATTTT

clone size: few
J gene: TRBJ2-5
D gene: .
V gene: TRBV29-1
CDR3 protein: CSVEEPLGRETQYF
CDR3 DNA: TGCAGCGTTGAAGAGCCATTGGGAAGAGAGACCCAGTACTTC

clone size: few
J gene: TRBJ2-1
D gene: .
V gene: TRBV6-1
CDR3 protein: CASCQQGRSYNEQFF
CDR3 DNA: TGTGCCAGCTGCCAACAGGGACGCTCCTACAATGAGCAGTTCTTC

clone size: .
J gene: TRBJ2-1
D gene: TRBD1
V gene: TRBV24-1
CDR3 protein: CATSDLPTGGSYNEQFF
CDR3 DNA: TGTGCCACCAGTGATTTGCCCACAGGGGGCTCCTACAATGAGCAGTTCTTC

clone size: .
J gene: TRBJ1-4
D gene: .
V gene: TRBV6-6
CDR3 protein: CASSNGNNEKLFF
CDR3 DNA: TGTGCCAGCTCAAATGGGAATAATGAAAAACTGTTTTTT

clone size: .
J gene: TRBJ2-5
D gene: TRBD1
V gene: TRBV28
CDR3 protein: CASIGDSEETQYF
CDR3 DNA: TGTGCCAGCATCGGGGACAGCGAAGAGACCCAGTACTTC

clone size: few
J gene: TRBJ2-4
D gene: .
V gene: TRBV3-1
CDR3 protein: CASSLRGTTSNIQYF
CDR3 DNA: TGTGCCAGCAGCCTCCGCGGGACAACCTCAAACATTCAGTACTTC

clone size: .
J gene: TRBJ2-5
D gene: .
V gene: TRBV7-2
CDR3 protein: CASRRLQGGLETQYF
CDR3 DNA: TGTGCCAGTCGTCGATTGCAGGGTGGACTGGAGACCCAGTACTTC

clone size: .
J gene: TRBJ2-3
D gene: TRBD2
V gene: TRBV11-2
CDR3 protein: CASSFLASGVADTQYF
CDR3 DNA: TGTGCCAGCAGCTTTTTGGCTAGCGGGGTTGCAGATACGCAGTATTTT

clone size: .
J gene: TRBJ2-1
D gene: TRBD2
V gene: TRBV10-3
CDR3 protein: CAISLSGGPDEQFF
CDR3 DNA: TGTGCCATCAGTCTGAGCGGGGGGCCAGATGAGCAGTTCTTC

clone size: .
J gene: TRBJ2-3
D gene: TRBD1
V gene: TRBV4-3
CDR3 protein: CASSQVPATGVIDTQYF
CDR3 DNA: TGCGCCAGCAGCCAAGTTCCGGCCACAGGGGTCATTGATACGCAGTATTTT

clone size: .
J gene: TRBJ2-1
D gene: .
V gene: TRBV14
CDR3 protein: CASSQLREQFF
CDR3 DNA: TGTGCCAGCAGCCAACTTCGGGAGCAGTTCTTC

clone size: few
J gene: TRBJ2-5
D gene: .
V gene: TRBV7-9
CDR3 protein: CASSQDVYQETQYF
CDR3 DNA: TGTGCCAGCAGCCAAGACGTGTACCAAGAGACCCAGTACTTC

clone size: few
J gene: TRBJ2-7
D gene: .
V gene: TRBV6-6
CDR3 protein: CASSSPPGIYEQYF
CDR3 DNA: TGTGCCAGCAGTTCCCCCCCAGGGATCTACGAGCAGTACTTC

clone size: .
J gene: TRBJ1-5
D gene: TRBD1
V gene: TRBV20-1
CDR3 protein: CSAESQTGGDYQPQHF
CDR3 DNA: TGCAGTGCTGAGAGCCAGACAGGGGGCGACTATCAGCCCCAGCATTTT

clone size: few
J gene: TRBJ2-7
D gene: .
V gene: TRBV20-1
CDR3 protein: CSANLRDKGSYEQYF
CDR3 DNA: TGCAGTGCTAACCTCCGGGACAAAGGATCCTACGAGCAGTACTTC

clone size: once
J gene: TRBJ2-5
D gene: TRBD1
V gene: TRBV6-6
CDR3 protein: CASSLGQVTGEYF
CDR3 DNA: TGTGCCAGCAGTTTAGGGCAGGTGACAGGGGAGTACTTC

clone size: few
J gene: TRBJ1-5
D gene: .
V gene: TRBV24-1
CDR3 protein: CAVPRDTSNQPQHF
CDR3 DNA: TGTGCCGTCCCGAGGGACACTAGCAATCAGCCCCAGCATTTT

clone size: few
J gene: TRBJ2-4
D gene: .
V gene: TRBV12-3/TRBV12-4
CDR3 protein: CASREWSDKNIQYF
CDR3 DNA: TGTGCCAGCAGGGAGTGGTCGGACAAAAACATTCAGTACTTC

clone size: .
J gene: TRBJ2-1
D gene: TRBD2
V gene: TRBV29-1
CDR3 protein: CSVEQPGLAVPTYNEQFF
CDR3 DNA: TGCAGCGTTGAACAACCGGGACTAGCGGTACCAACCTACAATGAGCAGTTCTTC

clone size: .
J gene: TRBJ2-3
D gene: TRBD1
V gene: TRBV12-3/TRBV12-4
CDR3 protein: CASRYPRDRGTDTQYF
CDR3 DNA: TGTGCCAGCAGATACCCCCGGGACAGGGGCACAGATACGCAGTATTTT

clone size: .
J gene: TRBJ2-1
D gene: .
V gene: TRBV28
CDR3 protein: CASSLGVGAGIYNEQFF
CDR3 DNA: TGTGCCAGCAGTTTAGGGGTCGGGGCAGGCATATACAATGAGCAGTTCTTC

clone size: .
J gene: TRBJ2-5
D gene: TRBD2
V gene: TRBV7-2
CDR3 protein: CASSLAGLVETQYF
CDR3 DNA: TGTGCCAGCAGCTTAGCTGGACTAGTTGAGACCCAGTACTTC

clone size: .
J gene: TRBJ2-1
D gene: TRBD2
V gene: TRBV2
CDR3 protein: CASTGGVNEQFF
CDR3 DNA: TGTGCCAGCACCGGGGGGGTAAATGAGCAGTTCTTC

clone size: .
J gene: TRBJ1-2
D gene: .
V gene: TRBV29-1
CDR3 protein: CSDFGGAERGGDGYTF
CDR3 DNA: TGCAGCGACTTCGGGGGAGCTGAGAGGGGAGGGGATGGCTACACCTTC

clone size: .
J gene: TRBJ2-5
D gene: TRBD2
V gene: TRBV7-9
CDR3 protein: CASSLELSGGQYF
CDR3 DNA: TGTGCCAGCAGCTTAGAACTAAGCGGGGGCCAGTACTTC

clone size: .
J gene: TRBJ1-4
D gene: .
V gene: TRBV15
CDR3 protein: CATSPRRGINEKLFF
CDR3 DNA: TGTGCCACCAGCCCCCGGAGGGGGATAAATGAAAAACTGTTTTTT

clone size: many
J gene: TRBJ1-5
D gene: .
V gene: TRBV20-1
CDR3 protein: CSATTIDGNQPQHF
CDR3 DNA: TGCAGTGCTACTACCATCGATGGCAATCAGCCCCAGCATTTT

clone size: .
J gene: TRBJ2-7
D gene: TRBD1
V gene: TRBV7-2
CDR3 protein: CASSPAGTGHREQYF
CDR3 DNA: TGTGCCAGCAGCCCAGCCGGGACAGGGCATCGCGAGCAGTACTTC

clone size: .
J gene: TRBJ2-7
D gene: .
V gene: TRBV5-1
CDR3 protein: CASRSRGPEQYF
CDR3 DNA: TGCGCCAGCAGATCCCGGGGGCCCGAGCAGTACTTC

clone size: .
J gene: TRBJ1-2
D gene: TRBD1
V gene: TRBV7-2
CDR3 protein: CASSLVSPVSGGANYGYTF
CDR3 DNA: TGTGCCAGCAGCTTAGTATCCCCTGTCTCAGGGGGAGCTAACTATGGCTACACCTTC

clone size: .
J gene: TRBJ2-1
D gene: .
V gene: TRBV12-3/TRBV12-4
CDR3 protein: CASSFEGAAYNEQFF
CDR3 DNA: TGTGCCAGCAGTTTTGAAGGGGCAGCCTACAATGAGCAGTTCTTC